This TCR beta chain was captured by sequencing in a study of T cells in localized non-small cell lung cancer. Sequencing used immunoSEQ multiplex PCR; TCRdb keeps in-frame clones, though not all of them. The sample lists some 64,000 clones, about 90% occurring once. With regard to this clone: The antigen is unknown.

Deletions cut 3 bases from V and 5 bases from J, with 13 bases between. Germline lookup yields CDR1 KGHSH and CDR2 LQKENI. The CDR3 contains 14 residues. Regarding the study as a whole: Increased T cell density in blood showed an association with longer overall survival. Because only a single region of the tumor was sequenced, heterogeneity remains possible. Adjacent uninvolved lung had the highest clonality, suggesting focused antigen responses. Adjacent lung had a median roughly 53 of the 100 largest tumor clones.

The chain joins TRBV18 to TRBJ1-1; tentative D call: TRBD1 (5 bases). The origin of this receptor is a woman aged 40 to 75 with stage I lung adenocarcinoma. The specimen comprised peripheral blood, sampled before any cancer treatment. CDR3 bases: TGTGCCAGCTCACCCGGGAAGGGGAGGACTGAAGCTTTCTTT. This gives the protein CASSPGKGRTEAFF.